Below are 6 T cell receptor beta chains sequenced from a single sample in a study of shared clonotypes between healthy human individuals. Terminally differentiated effector memory CD45RA+ cells were excluded from the naive CD8 cells, which were CD45RO-negative and positively selected for CCR7. TCRdb's copy holds only in-frame clones and misses some; the assay was immunoSEQ multiplex PCR. The sample lists about 2.1 million clones, about 93% seen once, with around 1.8% in the top ten. The sequencing input was naive CD8+ T cells from PBMCs. All receptors derive from a young man in good health. Some clones in this sample may be carry-over from other donors' samples.

The J gene is TRBJ1-1, the V gene TRBV7-9; D is perhaps TRBD1 (5 bases). Germline-derived CDR1 and CDR2 are SEHNR and FQNEAQ (reference sequence). The CDR3 extends over 15 amino acids. V dropped 6 bases and J dropped 10 bases, with 24 bases sitting between them. CDR3 residues: CASRVTGTSGRVAFF. The DNA for the CDR3 is TGTGCCAGCAGAGTGACCGGGACGAGTGGGAGGGTAGCTTTCTTT.

In nucleotides, the CDR3 is TGTGCCAGCAGCCCTACCCGACCGGGGTACGAGCAGTACTTC. It specifies CASSPTRPGYEQYF. This chain joins TRBV11-2 and TRBJ2-7; possibly TRBD2 for D (5 bases). Germline CDR1 is SGHAT and CDR2 is FQNNGV. This CDR3 comprises 14 residues. V shed 5 bases and J shed 4 bases, with 15 bases lying between them.

The chain recombines TRBV29-1 with TRBJ2-3; possible D gene TRBD2, 6 bases. There are 14 residues in the CDR3. Germline V CDR1 and CDR2: SQVTM, ANQGSEA. V shed 4 bases and J shed 0 bases, with 11 bases lying between them. DNA of the CDR3: TGCAGCGTTGGACTAGGAACTAGCACAGATACGCAGTATTTT. Translating gives CSVGLGTSTDTQYF.

For this clone: One end of the junction does not line up with germline, which may come from a read error. This chain connects TRBV7-9 to TRBJ2-7, with D possibly being TRBD2 (5 bases). The CDR3 has 11 amino acids. Per the germline V gene, CDR1 is SEHNR and CDR2 is FQNEAQ (reference sequence). The CDR3 DNA reads as TGTGCCAGCAGCGGAGGACGGGAAAAGGACTTC. Its protein product is CASSGGREKDF. Filled out from reference TRBV7-9 and TRBJ2-7, the complete variable domain reads DTGVSQNPRHKITKRGQNVTFRCDPISEHNRLYWYRQTLGQGPEFLTYFQNEAQLEKSRLLSDRFSAERPKGSFSTLEIQRTEQGDSAMYLCASSGGREKDFGPGTRLTVT.

This sequence joins TRBV10-1 and TRBJ2-5; D may correspond to TRBD1 or TRBD2 (5 bases each). Trimming removed 7 bases at V and 1 base at J, with 13 bases between. Per the germline V gene, CDR1 is WNHNN and CDR2 is SYGVQD (reference sequence). The CDR3 is 14 amino acids. This chain's CDR3 is CASNTGRPQETQYF. The CDR3 DNA follows: TGCGCCAGCAACACGGGACGGCCCCAAGAGACCCAGTACTTC.

The V call is TRBV4-1, the J call TRBJ2-5; TRBD1 aligns across 9 bases. This CDR3 region has 16 residues. From germline, CDR1 is MGHRA and CDR2 YSYEKL. Unmatched junction bases numbered 10, after V lost 4 bases and J lost 4 bases. Here the CDR3 reads CASSPKTQGAGETQYF. CDR3 DNA sequence: TGCGCCAGCAGCCCAAAGACACAGGGGGCGGGAGAGACCCAGTACTTC.